This TCR beta chain was recovered during a study of CD8 T cells in Susac syndrome. Random hexamers were used to reverse transcribe an amount of roughly 0.5 to 1 ug RNA. An immunoSEQ multiplex PCR amplified TCR beta CDR3 over 54 Vbeta and 13 Jbeta. In TCRdb, the immunoSEQ multiplex PCR reads were re-called with MiXCR into one record per CDR3 protein. The data contain some 80,000 distinct CDR3 sequences, around 94% of them singletons. Sequencing targeted TCR beta in T cells from blood (CD8+ and CD4+). The study used healthy donors as controls matched for age and sex. Bulk CD8+ and CD4+ cells came from magnetic negative isolation; CD8+ TEMRA by FACS. Input material: CD8+ T cells from PBMCs. The sequence came from a human donor in good health.

The CDR3 coding sequence is TGTGCCAGCAGCTCGGGGAGAGCTTTCTTT. Translation gives CASSSGRAFF. The chain is built from TRBV7-9 and TRBJ1-1; unclear D gene. The CDR3 length is 10 residues. Germline values: CDR1 SEHNR, CDR2 FQNEAQ (reference sequence). Trimming took off 4 bases at V and 10 bases at J, with 7 bases between the two ends.